The next 25 T cell receptor beta chains were all read from a single sample in a study of blood T cell repertoires in COVID-19. Data came from immunoSEQ multiplex PCR; TCRdb stores just in-frame clones and leaves some out. The sample lists roughly 180,000 clones; more than 80% were seen once. The sample taken for sequencing was peripheral blood. These receptors all stem from a human donor in a cohort sampled during active COVID-19.

The chain links TRBV5-1 to TRBJ1-1, with 7 bases lining up with TRBD1. The CDR3 sequence is 15 residues long. Germline V lookup: CDR1 SGHRS, CDR2 YFSETQ. Losses at the gene ends were 4 bases for V and 0 bases for J; bases not matched to a gene: 6. CDR3 loop: CASSPPTGLNTEAFF. The CDR3 DNA reads TGCGCCAGCAGCCCACCGACAGGGTTGAACACTGAAGCTTTCTTT.

This chain links TRBV14 with TRBJ2-5; D is undetermined. This CDR3 contains 14 residues. Per germline, CDR1 SGHDN and CDR2 FVKESK. The V and J ends lost 2 bases and 4 bases respectively, with 11 bases between them. The chain's CDR3 is CASSQRLPTETQYF. The CDR3 region has the DNA TGTGCCAGCAGCCAAAGACTGCCGACAGAGACCCAGTACTTC.

The chain joins TRBV6-2 or TRBV6-3 to TRBJ1-2, with TRBD1 identical over 10 bases. The CDR3 runs 17 residues. V lost 4 bases, J lost 7 bases, and 15 bases stayed unmatched. Germline CDR1 reads MNHEY; CDR2 reads SVGEGT. The CDR3 region is CASSLTPGQGPWSGYTF. In DNA, the CDR3 is TGTGCCAGCAGTTTAACGCCGGGACAGGGGCCCTGGAGTGGCTACACCTTC.

This chain joins TRBV19 and TRBJ1-5; no definite D call. The CDR3 loop spans 13 amino acids. CDR1 and CDR2 from the germline V gene are LNHDA and SQIVND (reference sequence). Trimming cost V 4 bases and J 4 bases, with 8 bases left between them. For the CDR3, the DNA is TGTGCCAGTAGTACTGGGCAAAATCAGCCCCAGCATTTT. It yields the protein CASSTGQNQPQHF.

The gene calls are TRBV5-1 and TRBJ2-7; weak D call: TRBD2 (5 bases). Germline CDR1 reads SGHRS; CDR2 reads YFSETQ. Trimming removed 4 bases at V and 4 bases at J, with 9 bases between. The CDR3 extends over 12 amino acids. The CDR3 nucleotides read TGCGCCAGCAGCCCCCGGGGTTACGAGCAGTACTTC. Its translation is CASSPRGYEQYF.

This chain links TRBV11-1 with TRBJ2-5; no firm D call. This CDR3 is built from 14 residues. Germline CDR1 reads SGHAT; CDR2 reads FQDESV (reference sequence). V gave up 0 bases and J gave up 5 bases, with 10 bases separating them. DNA for the CDR3: TGTGCCAGCAGCTTAGCGCTCACAGAGGAGACCCAGTACTTC. It is translated as CASSLALTEETQYF.

V gene TRBV3-1 (or the pseudogene TRBV3-2) combines with J gene TRBJ2-1, with TRBD2 as a possible D gene (6 bases). Per germline, CDR1 LGHDT and CDR2 YNNKEL (reference sequence). The germline V and J ends were trimmed by 0 bases and 4 bases, with 10 bases remaining between them. The CDR3 consists of 15 residues. The CDR3 DNA reads as TGTGCCAGCAGCCAAGATACGGGGGAATACAATGAGCAGTTCTTC. Its translation is CASSQDTGEYNEQFF.

The chain is built from TRBV13 and TRBJ2-2; weak D call: TRBD1 (6 bases). Between the trimmed V and J ends, which lost 4 bases and 4 bases, there was a span of 13 bases. The CDR3 is made up of 15 amino acids. Germline CDR1 and CDR2: PRHDT and FYEKMQ (reference sequence). CDR3 protein: CASSSGTKLTGELFF. CDR3 DNA sequence: TGTGCCAGCAGCTCCGGGACAAAACTCACCGGGGAGCTGTTTTTT.

The chain uses TRBV6-5 and TRBJ1-4; 9 nucleotides line up with TRBD1. The CDR3 runs to 16 residues. Unmatched junction bases numbered 8, after V lost 4 bases and J lost 5 bases. Germline V gene sequence: CDR1 MNHEY, CDR2 SVGAGI. The DNA for the CDR3 is TGTGCCAGCAGTTTTGGAGCAGGACAGGGGAATGAAAAACTGTTTTTT. Its protein product is CASSFGAGQGNEKLFF.

This chain links TRBV19 with TRBJ1-5; D not certain. This CDR3 has 15 amino acids. Trimming took 4 bases from V and 5 from J, leaving 15 bases between them. In germline, CDR1 is LNHDA, CDR2 SQIVND (reference sequence). The CDR3 here is CASSTDIDTDQPQHF. In DNA form, the CDR3 reads TGTGCCAGTAGTACTGATATAGACACAGATCAGCCCCAGCATTTT. Full variable domain (remainder filled in from reference TRBV19 and TRBJ1-5): DGGITQSPKYLFRKEGQNVTLSCEQNLNHDAMYWYRQDPGQGLRLIYYSQIVNDFQKGDIAEGYSVSREKKESFPLTVTSAQKNPTAFYLCASSTDIDTDQPQHFGDGTRLSIL.

The CDR3 DNA reads as TGCGCCAGCAGCCGGACAGGGGACCCGGATTCACCCCTCCACTTT. Protein: CASSRTGDPDSPLHF. The V and J genes are TRBV5-1 and TRBJ1-6, with 9 bases lining up with TRBD1. CDR1 and CDR2 from the germline V gene are SGHRS and YFSETQ. This CDR3 is built from 15 residues. The ends lost 4 bases at V and 8 bases at J; junction bases unmatched: 7.

V usage is TRBV7-9 and J usage is TRBJ2-7, with 11 bases identical to TRBD1. The CDR3 is 15 amino acids. The V segment lost 2 bases and the J segment 5 bases; nucleotides outside the gene matches: 5. The germline CDR1 and CDR2 sequences are SEHNR and FQNEAQ (reference sequence). The CDR3 protein is CASSLSGQGAHEQYF. The CDR3 region has the DNA TGTGCCAGCAGCTTATCCGGACAGGGGGCTCACGAGCAGTACTTC. The variable domain in full, completed from reference TRBV7-9 and TRBJ2-7, reads DTGVSQNPRHKITKRGQNVTFRCDPISEHNRLYWYRQTLGQGPEFLTYFQNEAQLEKSRLLSDRFSAERPKGSFSTLEIQRTEQGDSAMYLCASSLSGQGAHEQYFGPGTRLTVT.

This clone has just a few counts. The chain employs TRBV7-2 and TRBJ1-1, with D possibly TRBD1 on 6 matching bases. From germline, CDR1 is SGHTA and CDR2 FQGNSA. The CDR3 runs 15 residues. V was pared by 5 bases and J by 4 bases, with 17 bases between. CDR3 amino acids: CASSPQRARGTEAFF. CDR3 sequence (DNA): TGTGCCAGCAGCCCCCAACGCGCCAGGGGCACTGAAGCTTTCTTT. Complete variable domain (other parts from reference TRBV7-2 and TRBJ1-1): GAGVSQSPSNKVTEKGKDVELRCDPISGHTALYWYRQSLGQGLEFLIYFQGNSAPDKSGLPSDRFSAERTGGSVSTLTIQRTQQEDSAVYLCASSPQRARGTEAFFGQGTRLTVV.

The chain joins TRBV5-1 to TRBJ2-7; 8 bases map to TRBD1. Per germline, CDR1 SGHRS and CDR2 YFSETQ. The CDR3 runs to 15 residues. The V gene end was trimmed by 4 bases and the J gene end by 1 base; junction bases not matched to a gene: 7. DNA of the CDR3: TGCGCCAGCAGCAGCACCGGGACAGGATCCTACGAGCAGTACTTC. Translation: CASSSTGTGSYEQYF. Together with reference TRBV5-1 and TRBJ2-7, the CDR3 gives the full variable domain: KAGVTQTPRYLIKTRGQQVTLSCSPISGHRSVSWYQQTPGQGLQFLFEYFSETQRNKGNFPGRFSGRQFSNSRSEMNVSTLELGDSALYLCASSSTGTGSYEQYFGPGTRLTVT.

J is TRBJ2-1 and V is TRBV13, with 8 bases identical to TRBD1. The CDR3 is 15 amino acids. Germline V gene lookup returns CDR1 PRHDT and CDR2 FYEKMQ (reference sequence). V was pared by 5 bases and J by 3 bases, with 6 bases of the junction left unmatched. The CDR3 is CASSPGTGNYNEQFF. In nucleotides, the CDR3 is TGTGCCAGCAGCCCCGGGACAGGCAACTACAATGAGCAGTTCTTC.

This chain connects TRBV4-1 to TRBJ2-7, with 9 bases that match TRBD1. Germline V gene lookup returns CDR1 MGHRA and CDR2 YSYEKL. CDR3 length equals 18 residues. After removal of 0 bases from V and 3 bases from J, the junction contained 12 bases not matched to a gene. The CDR3 spells CASSQETQGAPSNYEQYF. CDR3 DNA sequence: TGCGCCAGCAGCCAAGAGACACAGGGGGCCCCAAGTAACTACGAGCAGTACTTC.

V usage is TRBV7-9 and J usage is TRBJ1-2; the D gene is possibly TRBD1 (5 bases). The germline CDR1 and CDR2 sequences are SEHNR and FQNEAQ (reference sequence). The CDR3 has 15 residues. Trimming took off 2 bases at V and 2 bases at J, with 12 bases between the two ends. CDR3 protein: CASSLLVTDNYGYTF. CDR3 nucleotide sequence: TGTGCCAGCAGCTTACTTGTGACAGACAACTATGGCTACACCTTC.

This chain connects TRBV20-1 to TRBJ2-1, with 9 nucleotides matching TRBD2. This CDR3 contains 17 residues. With V trimmed by 3 bases and J by 7 bases, 16 bases remained unmatched. CDR1 and CDR2 (germline): DFQATT, SNEGSKA (reference sequence). CDR3 residues: CSASIPDVGGGANEQFF. CDR3 sequence (DNA): TGCAGTGCTAGTATTCCCGATGTTGGCGGGGGGGCGAATGAGCAGTTCTTC.

V gene TRBV7-9 combines with J gene TRBJ1-1, with TRBD1 matching over 7 bases. Trimming removed 6 bases from V and 8 bases from J; junction bases left unmatched: 15. Germline CDR1 reads SEHNR; CDR2 reads FQNEAQ (reference sequence). The CDR3 totals 15 residues. The CDR3 is CASRDDRVRYDEAFF. The CDR3 DNA reads TGTGCCAGCAGGGATGACAGGGTCAGGTACGACGAAGCTTTCTTT.

This clone is a singleton in its sample. The chain couples TRBV11-2 to TRBJ1-1, with 9 positions matching TRBD1. Germline V CDR1 and CDR2: SGHAT, FQNNGV. CDR3 length: 15 amino acids. With 6 bases clipped from V and 5 bases from J, the junction kept 10 bases outside the gene matches. In DNA form, the CDR3 reads TGTGCCAGCAGACGCCCGGGACAGGGTAAGACTGAAGCTTTCTTT. It specifies CASRRPGQGKTEAFF.

V and J are TRBV7-3 and TRBJ2-3; 14 bases fit TRBD2. The CDR3 has 18 residues. Germline V gene sequence: CDR1 SGHTA, CDR2 FQGTGA. The V gene end was trimmed by 0 bases and the J gene end by 4 bases; junction bases not matched to a gene: 6. The CDR3 DNA reads as TGTGCCAGCAGCTTAACGGGTGCGACTAGCGGGGGGGCAGATACGCAGTATTTT. It encodes CASSLTGATSGGADTQYF. Using reference TRBV7-3 and TRBJ2-3 for the parts outside the CDR3, the full variable domain is GAGVSQTPSNKVTEKGKYVELRCDPISGHTALYWYRQSLGQGPEFLIYFQGTGAADDSGLPNDRFFAVRPEGSVSTLKIQRTERGDSAVYLCASSLTGATSGGADTQYFGPGTRLTVL.

V gene TRBV20-1 combines with J gene TRBJ2-7; tentative D call: TRBD1 (5 bases). Germline CDR1 and CDR2: DFQATT and SNEGSKA (reference sequence). There are 15 residues in the CDR3. V dropped 3 bases and J dropped 5 bases, with 20 bases sitting between them. CDR3 protein: CSASQGLGQGHEQYF. CDR3 bases: TGCAGTGCTAGTCAGGGTTTGGGGCAGGGCCACGAGCAGTACTTC.

With respect to this clone: The identical CDR3 is also encoded by other nucleotide sequences in the sample. The chain is built from TRBV6-5 and TRBJ2-7; 10 nucleotides align to TRBD1. The CDR3 sequence is 14 residues long. J lost 4 bases, V lost 2 bases, and 2 bases had no gene match. Germline CDR1 reads MNHEY; CDR2 reads SVGAGI. CDR3 in amino acids: CASSYRDRGYEQYF. In nucleotides, the CDR3 is TGTGCCAGCAGTTACCGGGACAGGGGATACGAGCAGTACTTC.

V usage is TRBV3-1 (or the pseudogene TRBV3-2) and J usage is TRBJ1-6, with a tentative D call TRBD1 (5 bases). The V gene's germline CDR1 is LGHDT and CDR2 YNNKEL (reference sequence). The CDR3 covers 14 residues. V was trimmed by 5 bases and J by 10 bases, leaving 15 bases between them. The CDR3 DNA is TGTGCCAGCAGCTCAGGGCAGGGAAGGTCACCCCTCCACTTT. Its protein is CASSSGQGRSPLHF.

The CDR3 bases are TGTGCCAGCAGCTGGGACAGGGGGCGATCGAAGCAGTTCTTC. It specifies CASSWDRGRSKQFF. V and J are TRBV5-6 and TRBJ2-1; 12 bases align to TRBD1. The junction had 6 bases not matched to a gene; V was cut back by 3 bases and J by 11 bases. Germline values: CDR1 SGHDT, CDR2 YYEEEE. The CDR3 spans 14 residues.